This T cell receptor beta chain was sequenced for a study of control samples from healthy donors and cancer patients (TCRdb year 2020). Turning to this clone: Its antigen is still unknown. Base qualities are not provided; no much larger clone lies one nucleotide away.

Receptors were amplified or captured by the immunoSEQ multiplex PCR assay. This is the immuneACCESS table as TCRdb keeps it, with only in-frame sequences that have V and J called. A part of the clones is gone; compared with another copy, unresolved V genes explain less than half, and the rest is unexplained. The sample includes about 98,000 clones, with roughly three quarters observed a single time. About 10% of the sample is in the top ten clones. V is cut back by 5 bases and J by 4 bases, with 8 bases in the junction unmatched. Spanning cysteine to phenylalanine, the CDR3 consists of 15 amino acids. Of all the DNA, just the CDR3 is kept, 45 bases in frame from base 1. The germline V gene yields SGDLS for CDR1 and YYNGEE for CDR2.

This sequence originates from a woman under 40 in good health. Sequencing was carried out using blood. The V and J genes are TRBV9 and TRBJ2-2, and 7 bases in between align with TRBD1. The CDR3 here reads CASSRQGGSTGELFF. The DNA sequence is TGTGCCAGCAGTCGACAGGGCGGTAGCACCGGGGAGCTGTTTTTT.